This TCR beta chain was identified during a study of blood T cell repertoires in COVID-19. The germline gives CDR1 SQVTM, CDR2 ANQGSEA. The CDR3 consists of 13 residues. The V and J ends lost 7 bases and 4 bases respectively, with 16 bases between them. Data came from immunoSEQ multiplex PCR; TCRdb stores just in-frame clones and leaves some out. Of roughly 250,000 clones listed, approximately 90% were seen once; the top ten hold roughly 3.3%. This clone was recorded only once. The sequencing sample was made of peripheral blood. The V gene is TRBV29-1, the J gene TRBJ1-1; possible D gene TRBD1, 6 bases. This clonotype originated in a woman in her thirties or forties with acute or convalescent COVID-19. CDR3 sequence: CSGATGRGTEAFF. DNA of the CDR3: TGCAGCGGGGCAACAGGGAGGGGCACTGAAGCTTTCTTT.